This T cell receptor (beta chain) comes out of a study of blood T cell repertoires in COVID-19. The protocol was immunoSEQ multiplex PCR, while the TCRdb copy is restricted to in-frame clones and leaves out a portion. This repertoire shows about 120,000 clones, nearly 90% found once; its top ten account for 3.5% to 4%. This clone showed up just once. Input material: peripheral blood. This clonotype was sampled from an older woman with COVID-19, enrolled during active disease.

The CDR3 DNA sequence: TGTGCCATCAGCTCCCTCCCCGCCGATAGCTCCTACGAGCAGTACTTC. Translating it yields CAISSLPADSSYEQYF. The chain has TRBV10-3 and TRBJ2-7; unclear D gene. CDR3 length: 16 amino acids. CDR1 and CDR2 from the germline V gene are ENHRY and SYGVKD. V lost 6 bases to trimming and J lost 0 bases, with 18 bases between them.